The rows below give T cell receptor beta chains drawn from one sample of a study of somatic mutations in cytotoxic T cells in rheumatoid arthritis. Clones were sequenced by immunoSEQ multiplex PCR, and TCRdb holds only the in-frame ones, with some missing. The sample includes about 15,000 clones, just under 75% of them seen just once. The sequenced sample consisted of CD8+ T cells sorted from blood. The origin of the receptors is an adult with rheumatoid arthritis. Both conserved end residues are part of each CDR3. D genes are given only for firm matches. The size field is filled for only some rows; it gives once, few, many or a size class.

clone_size,j_call,d_call,v_call,cdr3_nt,cdr3_aa
-,TRBJ1-1,-,TRBV7-2,TGTGCCAGCAGCTTGAGGCACACTGAAGCTTTCTTT,CASSLRHTEAFF
-,TRBJ2-5,-,TRBV2,TGTGCCAGCAGTGACGGGCCAGCGGTTCCTCCCAACCAAGAGACCCAGTACTTC,CASSDGPAVPPNQETQYF
-,TRBJ1-4,TRBD1,TRBV10-2,TGCGCCAGCACCCCCGACAGGGGGGAAAAACTGTTTTTT,CASTPDRGEKLFF
once,TRBJ2-7,TRBD1,TRBV4-1,TGCGCCAGCAGCCAAGGTGGACAGGGGGTTTACGAGCAGTACTTC,CASSQGGQGVYEQYF
-,TRBJ2-1,-,TRBV2,TGTGCCAGCAGTGAATCTACAGCAGGCAGCGATGAGCAGTTCTTC,CASSESTAGSDEQFF
-,TRBJ2-7,TRBD1,TRBV7-9,TGTGCGGCTGGACAGGGGGCCTCCTACGAGCAGTACTTC,CAAGQGASYEQYF
-,TRBJ2-2,-,TRBV6-5,TGTGCCAGCAGCCCGTTTCGGGCGGGCACCGGGGAGCTGTTTTTT,CASSPFRAGTGELFF
-,TRBJ2-7,-,TRBV27,TGTGCCAGCAGTTTGGAGTACACGTCCTACGAGCAGTACTTC,CASSLEYTSYEQYF
few,TRBJ2-7,-,TRBV16,TGTGCCAGCAGCACAACCTACGAGCAGTACTTC,CASSTTYEQYF
-,TRBJ2-7,-,TRBV11-2,TGTGCCAGCAGCTTAGGCCCGGGACAAAGATCCTACGAGCAGTACTTC,CASSLGPGQRSYEQYF
once,TRBJ2-1,-,TRBV19,TGTGCCAGTAGTATCCAGGGATTTGCCTACAATGAGCAGTTCTTC,CASSIQGFAYNEQFF
-,TRBJ2-6,-,TRBV6-5,TGTGCCAGCAGTCCGACAGCCTCTGGGGCCAACGTCCTGACTTTC,CASSPTASGANVLTF
-,TRBJ2-3,TRBD1,TRBV29-1,TGCAGCGTTGGAGGGACAGAGCAGGAGGGCACAGATACGCAGTATTTT,CSVGGTEQEGTDTQYF
-,TRBJ2-1,TRBD2,TRBV10-1,TGCGCCAGCAGTGTAGACGGGACTAGCGGAAACAATGAGCAGTTCTTC,CASSVDGTSGNNEQFF
-,TRBJ2-2,-,TRBV27,TGTGCCAGCAGTTCCGGGCCACTAGCCTCCGGGGAGCTGTTTTTT,CASSSGPLASGELFF
-,TRBJ1-2,-,TRBV10-1,TGCGCCAGCAGTGAGGAGGAGATCCGGGGCTACACCTTC,CASSEEEIRGYTF
-,TRBJ2-1,TRBD2,TRBV18,TGTGCCAGCTCACCACCCGGGACTAGCTACGGCGGCTACAATGAGCAGTTCTTC,CASSPPGTSYGGYNEQFF
-,TRBJ1-2,-,TRBV7-9,TGTGCCAGCAGCCCCCCCAGAGACGGTCGCGGCTACACCTTC,CASSPPRDGRGYTF
medium-sized,TRBJ2-7,-,TRBV7-9,TGTGCCAGCAGCCAACCGGGATTCCCCTACGAGCAGTACTTC,CASSQPGFPYEQYF
once,TRBJ1-2,-,TRBV25-1,TGTGCCAGCAGTGAATTCGGTGCTAACCCGTATGGCTACACCTTC,CASSEFGANPYGYTF
once,TRBJ2-2,-,TRBV6-4,TGTGCCAGCAGTGACTCGGCGACCACCGGGGAGCTGTTTTTT,CASSDSATTGELFF
-,TRBJ2-3,-,TRBV27,TGTGCCAGCAGCGTTCGGGCTGGCGGGATGACAGATACGCAGTATTTT,CASSVRAGGMTDTQYF
-,TRBJ2-7,-,TRBV5-6,TGTGCCAGCATGGGCACAACGCACTACGAGCAGTACTTC,CASMGTTHYEQYF
-,TRBJ2-7,TRBD1,TRBV7-6,TGTGCCAGCAGCCCGACCGGGACAGCGACCTACGAGCAGTACTTC,CASSPTGTATYEQYF
once,TRBJ2-1,-,TRBV25-1,TGTGCCAGCAGTGAGTCGGTATCTAGCGTTGAGCAGTTCTTC,CASSESVSSVEQFF
-,TRBJ2-7,-,TRBV5-6,TGTGCCAGCAGCTTGGGGGCCCCCGTCGCGGAGCAGTACTTC,CASSLGAPVAEQYF
-,TRBJ1-3,TRBD1,TRBV27,TGTGCCAGCAGTTTATCGGGGACAGGGTTTTCTGGAAACACCATATATTTT,CASSLSGTGFSGNTIYF
-,TRBJ2-7,TRBD2,TRBV7-9,TGTGCCAGCAGCCCTAGCGGGGGGGCCAACTACGAGCAGTACTTC,CASSPSGGANYEQYF
-,TRBJ2-7,TRBD1,TRBV5-4,TGTGCCAGCAGCAACCCGGGACAGACCTACGAGCAGTACTTC,CASSNPGQTYEQYF
once,TRBJ1-5,-,TRBV15,TGTGCCACCAGCAGAGACAGGGGCAGCAATCAGCCCCAGCATTTT,CATSRDRGSNQPQHF
-,TRBJ2-7,-,TRBV19,TGTGCCAGTAGTATAGATGGGTGGAACGAGCAGTACTTC,CASSIDGWNEQYF
-,TRBJ2-5,TRBD2,TRBV18,TGTGCCAGCTCAGGACTAGCGGGGGGGTTTAGAGAGACCCAGTACTTC,CASSGLAGGFRETQYF
-,TRBJ1-4,-,TRBV14,TGTGCCAGCAGCCAAGAACGAGGGGCGGATAATGAAAAACTGTTTTTT,CASSQERGADNEKLFF
-,TRBJ2-1,-,TRBV7-6,TGTGCCAGCAGCTTAGGCTCTCCCCCATACAATGAGCAGTTCTTC,CASSLGSPPYNEQFF
-,TRBJ2-3,-,TRBV7-6,TGTGCCAGCAGCTTAGTAGGGACCCATGGGGGAGATACGCAGTATTTT,CASSLVGTHGGDTQYF
-,TRBJ1-2,-,TRBV7-9,TGTGCCAGCAGCTTATTGGCAAACCAGAACTATGGCTACACCTTC,CASSLLANQNYGYTF
-,TRBJ2-1,TRBD2,TRBV7-6,TGTGCCAGCAGCTTAACTAGCGGGGGCCATTACAATGAGCAGTTCTTC,CASSLTSGGHYNEQFF
once,TRBJ2-3,TRBD2,TRBV14,TGTGCCAGCACCTCACGGACTAGCCGAGGCACAGATACGCAGTATTTT,CASTSRTSRGTDTQYF
-,TRBJ1-1,TRBD1,TRBV5-1,TGCGCCAGCAGCTGGGGGACAGAGCTGAACACTGAAGCTTTCTTT,CASSWGTELNTEAFF
-,TRBJ2-7,TRBD1,TRBV28,TGTGCCAGCAGCTTAACAACCTCTTTGGGGACAGAACTCTCCTACGAGCAGTACTTC,CASSLTTSLGTELSYEQYF
-,TRBJ2-7,-,TRBV10-3,TGTGCCATCAGTGAAATAAGCTCCTACGAGCAGTACTTC,CAISEISSYEQYF
-,TRBJ2-1,-,TRBV7-2,TGTGCCAGCCGCCCGGTGGTAGCGTATAACAATGAGCAGTTCTTC,CASRPVVAYNNEQFF
-,TRBJ2-7,-,TRBV11-2,TGTGCCAGCAGCTTAGATCCCAACGAGCAGTACTTC,CASSLDPNEQYF
-,TRBJ2-7,-,TRBV27,TGTGCCAGCAGTTTATTGCGGAGCTCCTACGAGCAGTACTTC,CASSLLRSSYEQYF
-,TRBJ2-3,-,TRBV19,TGTGCCAGTAGATTGAAGACTAGCACAGATACGCAGTATTTT,CASRLKTSTDTQYF
-,TRBJ2-7,TRBD2,TRBV9,TGTGCCAGCAGCGTAGCTGGGGACTATTACGAGCAGTACTTC,CASSVAGDYYEQYF
-,TRBJ2-1,-,TRBV15,TGTGCCACCTCCGGCAGGGGCAGTGAGCAGTTCTTC,CATSGRGSEQFF
-,TRBJ1-5,-,TRBV4-1,TGCGCCAGCAGCCAAGATTGGGCCCCAGGGGGCAATCAGCCCCAGCATTTT,CASSQDWAPGGNQPQHF
-,TRBJ1-6,-,TRBV30,TGTGCCTGGAGTGACTTAGGCAGCTCCTATAATTCACCCCTCCACTTT,CAWSDLGSSYNSPLHF
-,TRBJ2-3,-,TRBV29-1,TGCAGCGTTCAGTCCGGGAGCACAGATACGCAGTATTTT,CSVQSGSTDTQYF
-,TRBJ2-5,TRBD2,TRBV13,TGTGCCAGCAGTTCTGGACTAGCGGGAGCAGAGACCCAGTACTTC,CASSSGLAGAETQYF
-,TRBJ1-1,TRBD1,TRBV5-1,TGCGCCAGCAGCGCGGGACAGATGAACACTGAAGCTTTCTTT,CASSAGQMNTEAFF
-,TRBJ2-2,TRBD2,TRBV2,TGTGCCAGCAGTGTGAGCGGGGAGAACACCGGGGAGCTGTTTTTT,CASSVSGENTGELFF
-,TRBJ2-7,TRBD1,TRBV6-1,TGTGCCAGCAGTGAAGTCCGGGACAGCTACGAGCAGTACTTC,CASSEVRDSYEQYF
-,TRBJ2-7,-,TRBV15,TGTGCCACCAGCCCCGTCAGGACAGCCTCCTACGAGCAGTACTTC,CATSPVRTASYEQYF
-,TRBJ2-7,TRBD1,TRBV5-3,TGTGCCAGAAGCTTGGACAGGGGGCGGAACGAGCAGTACTTC,CARSLDRGRNEQYF
-,TRBJ2-7,TRBD2,TRBV11-2,TGTGCCAGCAGCTTAGATTCTAGCGGATTCTACGAGCAGTACTTC,CASSLDSSGFYEQYF
-,TRBJ2-1,TRBD2,TRBV5-4,TGTGCCAGCAGCAATGAAGCGGGGATCTTGTACAATGAGCAGTTCTTC,CASSNEAGILYNEQFF
-,TRBJ1-6,-,TRBV6-5,TGTGCCAGCAGTTACTCGATTGGCTCCTATAATTCACCCCTCCACTTT,CASSYSIGSYNSPLHF
-,TRBJ2-7,-,TRBV6-5,TGTGCCAGCAGTTACTCCGACAGTGGATTCTACGAGCAGTACTTC,CASSYSDSGFYEQYF